The present T cell receptor (beta chain) was sequenced within a study of blood T cell repertoires in COVID-19. Study-wide context: T cells, B-cell-depleted T cells, or PBMCs supplied cDNA or gDNA.

Germline assignment: CDR1 SGHRS and CDR2 YFSETQ. This CDR3 comprises 15 residues. With 0 bases clipped from V and 4 bases from J, the junction kept 4 bases outside the gene matches. Per the authors' pipeline: Amplifying reference gene primers gave estimates of nucleated cell counts. Using immunoSEQ multiplex PCR, the repertoire was profiled, and TCRdb retains in-frame clones only, with some absent. V and J calls and clone size follow that table, whereas D and trimming were derived from the DNA. The table shows 61,000 or so clones, with almost 90% occurring only once. The sequenced sample was peripheral blood. The genes are TRBV5-1 and TRBJ2-5; TRBD1 matches at 9 bases. The source of this sequence is a woman of 80 years or more with active COVID-19. The CDR3 protein is CASSLGDRVRETQYF. In DNA form, the CDR3 reads TGCGCCAGCAGCTTGGGGGACAGGGTGAGAGAGACCCAGTACTTC.